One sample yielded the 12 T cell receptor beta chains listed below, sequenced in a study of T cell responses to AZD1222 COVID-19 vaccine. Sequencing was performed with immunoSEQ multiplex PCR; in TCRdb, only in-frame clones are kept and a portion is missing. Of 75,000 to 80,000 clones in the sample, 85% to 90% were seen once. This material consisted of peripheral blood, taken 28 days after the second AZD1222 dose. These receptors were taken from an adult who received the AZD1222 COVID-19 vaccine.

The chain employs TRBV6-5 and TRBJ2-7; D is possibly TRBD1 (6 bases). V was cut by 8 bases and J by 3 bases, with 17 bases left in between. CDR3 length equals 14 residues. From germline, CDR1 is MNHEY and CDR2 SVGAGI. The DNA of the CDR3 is TGTGCCAGCTCAAACCCCGGGACACACTACGAGCAGTACTTC. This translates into CASSNPGTHYEQYF.

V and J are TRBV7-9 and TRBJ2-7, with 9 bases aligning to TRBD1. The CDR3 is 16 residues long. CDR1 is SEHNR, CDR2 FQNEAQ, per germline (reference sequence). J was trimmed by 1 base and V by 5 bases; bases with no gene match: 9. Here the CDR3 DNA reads TGTGCCAGCAGCCGAAATACAGGGGGCATGTCCTACGAGCAGTACTTC. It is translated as CASSRNTGGMSYEQYF.

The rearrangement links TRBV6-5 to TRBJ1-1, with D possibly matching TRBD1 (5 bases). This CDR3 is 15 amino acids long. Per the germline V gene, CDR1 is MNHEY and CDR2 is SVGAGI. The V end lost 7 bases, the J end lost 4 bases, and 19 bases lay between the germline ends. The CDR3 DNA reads TGTGCCAGCATGCCGGGCTTGGGGCTAAGCACTGAAGCTTTCTTT. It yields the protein CASMPGLGLSTEAFF.

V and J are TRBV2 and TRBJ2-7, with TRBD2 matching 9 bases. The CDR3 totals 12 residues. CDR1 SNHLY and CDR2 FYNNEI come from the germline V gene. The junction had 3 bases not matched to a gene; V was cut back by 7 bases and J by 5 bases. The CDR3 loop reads CASTGLADEQYF. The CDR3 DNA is TGTGCCAGCACGGGACTAGCCGACGAGCAGTACTTC.

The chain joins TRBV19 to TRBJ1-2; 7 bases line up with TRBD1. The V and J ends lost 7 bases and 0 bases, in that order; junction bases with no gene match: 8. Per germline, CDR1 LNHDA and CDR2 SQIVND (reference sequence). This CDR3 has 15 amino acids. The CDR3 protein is CASTRTGLTNYGYTF. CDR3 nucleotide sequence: TGTGCCAGTACACGGACAGGCCTAACTAACTATGGCTACACCTTC. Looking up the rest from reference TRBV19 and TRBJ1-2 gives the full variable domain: DGGITQSPKYLFRKEGQNVTLSCEQNLNHDAMYWYRQDPGQGLRLIYYSQIVNDFQKGDIAEGYSVSREKKESFPLTVTSAQKNPTAFYLCASTRTGLTNYGYTFGSGTRLTVV.

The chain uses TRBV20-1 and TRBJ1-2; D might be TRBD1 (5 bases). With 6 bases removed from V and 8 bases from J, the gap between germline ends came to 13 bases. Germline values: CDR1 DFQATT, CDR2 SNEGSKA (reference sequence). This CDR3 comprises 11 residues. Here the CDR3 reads CSAHDGGGYTF. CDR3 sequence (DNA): TGCAGTGCCCACGATGGGGGGGGCTACACCTTC.

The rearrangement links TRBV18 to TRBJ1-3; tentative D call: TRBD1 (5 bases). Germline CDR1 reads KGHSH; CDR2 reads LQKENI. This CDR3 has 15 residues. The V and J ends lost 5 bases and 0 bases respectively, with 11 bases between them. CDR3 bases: TGTGCCAGCTCAGGGGACCTCCGCTCTGGAAACACCATATATTTT. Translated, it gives CASSGDLRSGNTIYF.

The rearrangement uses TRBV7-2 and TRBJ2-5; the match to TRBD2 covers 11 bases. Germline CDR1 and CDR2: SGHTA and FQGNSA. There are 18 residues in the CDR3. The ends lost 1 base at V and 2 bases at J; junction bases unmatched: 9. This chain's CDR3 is CASSLVSSGGLEQETQYF. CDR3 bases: TGTGCCAGCAGCTTAGTGTCTAGCGGGGGGCTAGAACAAGAGACCCAGTACTTC.

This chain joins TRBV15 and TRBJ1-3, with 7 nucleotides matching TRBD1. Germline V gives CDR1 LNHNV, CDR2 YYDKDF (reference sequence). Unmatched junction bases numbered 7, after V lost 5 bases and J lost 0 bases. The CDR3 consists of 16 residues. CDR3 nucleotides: TGTGCCACCAGCCGGGACAGCGGTTTCTCTGGAAACACCATATATTTT. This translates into CATSRDSGFSGNTIYF.

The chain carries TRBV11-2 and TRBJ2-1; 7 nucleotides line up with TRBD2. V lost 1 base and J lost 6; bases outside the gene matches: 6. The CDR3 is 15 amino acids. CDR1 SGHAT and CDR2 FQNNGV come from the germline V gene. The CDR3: CASSLGTSGSNEQFF. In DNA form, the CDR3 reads TGTGCCAGCAGCTTAGGGACTAGTGGGAGCAATGAGCAGTTCTTC.

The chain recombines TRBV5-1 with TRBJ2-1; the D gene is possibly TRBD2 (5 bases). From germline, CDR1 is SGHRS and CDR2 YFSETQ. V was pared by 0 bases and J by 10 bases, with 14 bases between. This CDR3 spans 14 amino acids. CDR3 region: CASSLGRTAREQFF. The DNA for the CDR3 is TGCGCCAGCAGCTTGGGTAGGACTGCTCGGGAGCAGTTCTTC.

CDR3 sequence: CASTTEGAGWGTDTQYF. In DNA, the CDR3 is TGTGCCAGCACCACCGAGGGGGCAGGGTGGGGGACAGATACGCAGTATTTT. The chain uses TRBV2 and TRBJ2-3; 7 bases are shared with TRBD1. The germline gives CDR1 SNHLY, CDR2 FYNNEI. This CDR3 spans 17 amino acids. Trimming removed 7 bases from V and 3 bases from J; junction bases left unmatched: 16.